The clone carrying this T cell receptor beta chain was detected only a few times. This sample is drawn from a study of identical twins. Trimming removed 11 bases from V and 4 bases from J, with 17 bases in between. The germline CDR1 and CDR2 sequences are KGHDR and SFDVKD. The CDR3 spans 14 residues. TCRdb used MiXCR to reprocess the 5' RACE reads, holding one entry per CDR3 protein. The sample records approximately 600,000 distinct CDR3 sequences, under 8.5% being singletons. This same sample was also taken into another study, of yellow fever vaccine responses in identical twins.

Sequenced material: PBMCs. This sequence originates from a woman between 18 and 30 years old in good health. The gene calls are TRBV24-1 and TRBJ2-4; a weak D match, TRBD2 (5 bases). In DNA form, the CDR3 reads TGTGCCAACACTAGTGTACAGAAGAAAAACATTCAGTACTTC. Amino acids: CANTSVQKKNIQYF.